This TCR beta chain originates from a study of T cell repertoires in cytomegalovirus infection. Study-level background: Evidence of both CMV infection and a matching HLA type came from public TCR beta signatures. The study's findings and limits: HLA-C-restricted CMV clonotypes gave the most frequent clonotype in two of eight donors. Summed frequency of public TCR beta families distinguished CMV carriers with the relevant HLA.

TCRdb reprocessed the reads via MiXCR and lists one record per CDR3 protein. The sample has about 460,000 distinct CDR3 sequences, 10% to 12% seen once. This clonotype was counted between two and nine times. The antigen is not known. This clonotype was sampled from a human donor in good health (CMV status not recorded). Some clones in this sample may be carry-over from other donors' samples. Source material: PBMCs.

CDR3 amino acids: CASSSGWDSGSGTQYF. The CDR3 DNA is TGTGCCAGCAGCTCGGGTTGGGATAGCGGGTCGGGTACGCAGTATTTT. The J gene is TRBJ2-3, the V gene TRBV7-9, with 7 bases aligning to TRBD2. Germline V CDR1 and CDR2: SEHNR, FQNEAQ (reference sequence). The CDR3 length is 16 residues. The V segment lost 4 bases and the J segment 8 bases; nucleotides outside the gene matches: 15.